The clone carrying this T cell receptor beta chain came up a few times. Sequenced by immunoSEQ multiplex PCR; TCRdb stores in-frame clones only, minus some. The sample yields about 69,000 clones, roughly 89% seen once. This CDR3 contains 15 residues. This sample was taken from a study of blood T cell repertoires in COVID-19. The overall study: Italy, Spain and the United States were the sources of the convalescent and acute COVID-19 samples. Sources were T cells, B-cell-depleted T cells, or PBMCs; the material itself was cDNA or gDNA.

This chain connects TRBV21-1 to TRBJ2-1; the table gives TRBD2 as D, unverified against the DNA. TRBV21-1 is shown as a pseudogene. Sequences were obtained from peripheral blood. The TCR sequence derives from a woman in her forties or fifties with active COVID-19. The CDR3 here is CASSARTSEYNEQFF. CDR3 DNA sequence: TGTGCCAGCAGCGCCCGGACTAGCGAGTACAATGAGCAGTTCTTC.